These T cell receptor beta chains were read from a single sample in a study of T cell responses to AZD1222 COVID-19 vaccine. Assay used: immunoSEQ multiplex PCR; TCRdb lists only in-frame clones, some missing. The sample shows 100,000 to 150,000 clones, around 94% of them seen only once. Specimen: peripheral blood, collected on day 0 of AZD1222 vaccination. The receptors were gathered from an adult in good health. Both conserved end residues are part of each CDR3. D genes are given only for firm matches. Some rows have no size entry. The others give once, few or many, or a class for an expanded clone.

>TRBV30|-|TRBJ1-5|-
TGTGCCTGGGGAGCAGCGGGAGGCAATCAGCCCCAGCATTTT
CAWGAAGGNQPQHF
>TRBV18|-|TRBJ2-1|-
TGTGCCAGCTCACCCGGGGTCCTCCGGGACGATGAGCAGTTCTTC
CASSPGVLRDDEQFF
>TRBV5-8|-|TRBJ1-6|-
TGTGCCAGCAGCCACTTACGGACGGGCTTTGATTCACCCCTCCACTTT
CASSHLRTGFDSPLHF
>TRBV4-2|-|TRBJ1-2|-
TGTGCCAGCAGCCAACTTATTGGCGGCTATGGCTACACCTTC
CASSQLIGGYGYTF
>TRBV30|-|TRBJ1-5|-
TGTGCCTGGAGTGTTGGGAGGGGTCATCAGCCCCAGCATTTT
CAWSVGRGHQPQHF
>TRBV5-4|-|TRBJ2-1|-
TGTGCCAGCAGCTTGGACAGGGCGCCCTACAATGAGCAGTTCTTC
CASSLDRAPYNEQFF
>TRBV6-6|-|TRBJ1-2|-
TGTGCCAGCAGTTACTCGGGTGAAGGGGACTATGGCTACACCTTC
CASSYSGEGDYGYTF
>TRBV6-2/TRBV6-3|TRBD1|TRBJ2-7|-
TGTGCCAGCAGTTCCGGGACAGGGGGCTCCTACGAGCAGTACTTC
CASSSGTGGSYEQYF
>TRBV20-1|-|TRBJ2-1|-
TGCAGTGCTAGAGACCTCAATGAGCAGTTCTTC
CSARDLNEQFF
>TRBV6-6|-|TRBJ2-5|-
TGTGCCAGCAGTCTAGTTTTGATGGGAGGCGGGCAAGAGACCCAGTACTTC
CASSLVLMGGGQETQYF
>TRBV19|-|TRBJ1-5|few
TGTGCCAGTAGTATACTTCATACGGTCAATCAGCCCCAGCATTTT
CASSILHTVNQPQHF
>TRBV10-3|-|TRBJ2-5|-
TGTGCCATCAGTGACAGACAAGAGACCCAGTACTTC
CAISDRQETQYF
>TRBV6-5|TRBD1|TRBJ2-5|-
TGTGCCAGCAGTCTACAGGGGTCGGAGACCCAGTACTTC
CASSLQGSETQYF
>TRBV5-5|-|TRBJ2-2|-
TGTGCCAGCCGCCTGATGTTCACCGGGGAGCTGTTTTTT
CASRLMFTGELFF
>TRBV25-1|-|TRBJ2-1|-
TGTGCCAGCAGTGAATCCGCAGGGCTACCGGGGGCGAATGAGCAGTTCTTC
CASSESAGLPGANEQFF
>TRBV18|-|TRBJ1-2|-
TGTGCCAGCTCACCACCGCAGGAAGGCTATGGCTACACCTTC
CASSPPQEGYGYTF
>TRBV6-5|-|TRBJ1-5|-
TGTGCCAGCAGTAGATCTGTCGGAAGATATCAGCCCCAGCATTTT
CASSRSVGRYQPQHF
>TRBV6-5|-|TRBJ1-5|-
TGTGCCAGCATCCCAAACAATAGCAATCAGCCCCAGCATTTT
CASIPNNSNQPQHF
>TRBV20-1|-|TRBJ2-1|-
TGCAGTGCTAGAAGACTATATGAGCAGTTCTTC
CSARRLYEQFF
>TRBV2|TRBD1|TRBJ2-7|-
TGTGCCAGCAGTGGGGGACAGGCTAGCTCCTACGAGCAGTACTTC
CASSGGQASSYEQYF
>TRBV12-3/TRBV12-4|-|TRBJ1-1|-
TGTGCCAGCAGTTTAGATCAAAGAACTGAAGCTTTCTTT
CASSLDQRTEAFF
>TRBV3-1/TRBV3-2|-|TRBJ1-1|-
TGTGCCAGCAGCCAAGACCGGAGGGTGGGGGTTGAAGCTTTCTTT
CASSQDRRVGVEAFF
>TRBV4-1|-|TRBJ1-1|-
TGCGCCAGCAGCCAAGATCGGTGGACCATGAGCACTGAAGCTTTCTTT
CASSQDRWTMSTEAFF
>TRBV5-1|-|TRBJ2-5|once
TGCGCCAGCAGCTCAGGGGTCCGGGAGACCCAGTACTTC
CASSSGVRETQYF
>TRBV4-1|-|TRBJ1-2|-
TGCGCCAGCAGCCAATACCCCCAGGGACCTAACTATGGCTACACCTTC
CASSQYPQGPNYGYTF
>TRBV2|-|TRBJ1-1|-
TGTGCCAGCAGTGAAGGCCGGTGGACTGAAGCTTTCTTT
CASSEGRWTEAFF
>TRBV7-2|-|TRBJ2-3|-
TGTGCCAGCAGCTTAGTTGGGGGGCAAGCTAGCACAGATACGCAGTATTTT
CASSLVGGQASTDTQYF
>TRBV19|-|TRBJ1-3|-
TGTGCCAGTAGTATGGGACACCTGAGCTCTGGAAACACCATATATTTT
CASSMGHLSSGNTIYF
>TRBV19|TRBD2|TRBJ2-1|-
TGTGCCAGTAGTATACAGCGGGAGCGCTACAATGAGCAGTTCTTC
CASSIQRERYNEQFF
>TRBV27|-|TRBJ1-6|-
TGTGCCAGCAGTTTTTATGGTTCACCCCTCCACTTT
CASSFYGSPLHF
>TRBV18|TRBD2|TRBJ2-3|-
TGTGCCAGCTCACTAACCCTGACTAGCGGGAGAGATACGCAGTATTTT
CASSLTLTSGRDTQYF
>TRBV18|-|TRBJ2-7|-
TGTGCCAGCTCACCACCGGGGGGTGACGAGCAGTACTTC
CASSPPGGDEQYF
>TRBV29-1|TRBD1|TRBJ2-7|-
TGCAGCGTTCGCAGGGGGATAGAGTACGAGCAGTACTTC
CSVRRGIEYEQYF
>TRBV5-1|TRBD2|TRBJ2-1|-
TGCGCCAGCAGCAGCGGACTAGCGGAATACAATGAGCAGTTCTTC
CASSSGLAEYNEQFF
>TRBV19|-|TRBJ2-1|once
TGTGCCAGTAGCGGGAATTACAATGAGCGGCAGTTCTTC
CASSGNYNERQFF
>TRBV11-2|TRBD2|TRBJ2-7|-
TGTGCCAGCAGCCACCTCGTCGGGCTAGCGGGAGACTACGAGCAGTACTTC
CASSHLVGLAGDYEQYF
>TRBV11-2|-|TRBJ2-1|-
TGTGCCAGCAGCTTAGGTAGGGGCCTGAGCTCCTACAATGAGCAGTTCTTC
CASSLGRGLSSYNEQFF
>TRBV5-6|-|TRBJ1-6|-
TGTGCCAGCAGCGACAGAACGAGCTCCTATAATTCACCCCTCCACTTT
CASSDRTSSYNSPLHF
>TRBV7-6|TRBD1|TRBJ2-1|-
TGTGCCAGCAGCCGGACAGGGGAAGGTCTATACAATGAGCAGTTCTTC
CASSRTGEGLYNEQFF
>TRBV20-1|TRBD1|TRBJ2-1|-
TGCAGTGCTAGTAATTCGAGGACAGGGATAAGTCTGAGCTACAATGAGCAGTTCTTC
CSASNSRTGISLSYNEQFF
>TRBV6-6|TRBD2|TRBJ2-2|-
TGTGCCAGCAGTTACCTCTCGTCTTGGGGGGGCGGGGAGCTGTTTTTT
CASSYLSSWGGGELFF
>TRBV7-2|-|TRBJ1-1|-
TGTGCCAGCAGCTTGTGGCAGCGGAACACTGAAGCTTTCTTT
CASSLWQRNTEAFF
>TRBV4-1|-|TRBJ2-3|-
TGCGCCAGCAGCCAAGCGCCTCCGAGGAGCACAGATACGCAGTATTTT
CASSQAPPRSTDTQYF
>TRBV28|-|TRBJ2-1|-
TGTGCCAGCAGTGGTAATGAGCAGTTCTTC
CASSGNEQFF
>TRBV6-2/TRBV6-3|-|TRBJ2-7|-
TGTGCCAGCAGTTACAGGGGACTCGAGCAGTACTTC
CASSYRGLEQYF
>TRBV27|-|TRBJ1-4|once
TGTGCCAGCAGTGCAAGCTCGGAAGGGGAAAAACTGTTTTTT
CASSASSEGEKLFF
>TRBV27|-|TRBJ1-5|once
TGTGCCAGCAGTAGGAGAGGAACAATGTCCACGAACAATCAGCCCCAGCATTTT
CASSRRGTMSTNNQPQHF
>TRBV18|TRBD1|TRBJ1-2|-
TGTGCCAGCTCACCCCTGGGGCAGGGGGCATCTAATGGCTACACCTTC
CASSPLGQGASNGYTF
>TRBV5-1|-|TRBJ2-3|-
TGCGCCAGCAGCTTGCTAGTTTCAGATACGCAGTATTTT
CASSLLVSDTQYF
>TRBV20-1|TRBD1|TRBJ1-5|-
TGCAGTGCCAGTCCGGACAGGGGAGGCAATCAGCCCCAGCATTTT
CSASPDRGGNQPQHF
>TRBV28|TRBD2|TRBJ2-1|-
TGTGCCAGCCGAGCGGGAGGTTCCTACAATGAGCAGTTCTTC
CASRAGGSYNEQFF
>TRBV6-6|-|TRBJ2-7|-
TGTGCCAGCAGTTCTGTTCCCTACGAGCAGTACTTC
CASSSVPYEQYF
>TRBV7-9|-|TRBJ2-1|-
TGTGCCAGCAGCTTAGTGGATGAGCAGTTCTTC
CASSLVDEQFF
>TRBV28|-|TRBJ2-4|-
TGTGCCAGCAGTTTAAGTGTTCGGGGAGCCAAAAACATTCAGTACTTC
CASSLSVRGAKNIQYF